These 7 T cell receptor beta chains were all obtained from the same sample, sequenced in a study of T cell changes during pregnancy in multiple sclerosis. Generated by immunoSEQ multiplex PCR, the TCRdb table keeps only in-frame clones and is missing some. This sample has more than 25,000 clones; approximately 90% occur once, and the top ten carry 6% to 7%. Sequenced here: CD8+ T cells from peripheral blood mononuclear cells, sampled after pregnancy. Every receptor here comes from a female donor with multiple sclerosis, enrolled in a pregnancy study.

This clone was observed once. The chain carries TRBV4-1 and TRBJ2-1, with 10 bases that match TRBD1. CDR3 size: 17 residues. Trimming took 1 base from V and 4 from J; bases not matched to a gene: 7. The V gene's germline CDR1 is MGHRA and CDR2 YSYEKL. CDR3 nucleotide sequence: TGCGCCAGCAGCCAAGTGGGGACAGGGGTCGTTTACAATGAGCAGTTCTTC. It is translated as CASSQVGTGVVYNEQFF.

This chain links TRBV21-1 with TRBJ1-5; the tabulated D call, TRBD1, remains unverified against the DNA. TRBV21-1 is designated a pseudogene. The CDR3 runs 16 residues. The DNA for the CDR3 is TGTGCCAGCAGCAAGAGGACAAATCTTAGCAATCAGCCCCAGCATTTT. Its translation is CASSKRTNLSNQPQHF.

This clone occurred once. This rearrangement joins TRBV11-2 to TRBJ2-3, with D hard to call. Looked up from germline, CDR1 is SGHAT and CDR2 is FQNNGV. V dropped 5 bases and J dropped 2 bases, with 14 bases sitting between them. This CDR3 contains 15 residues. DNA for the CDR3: TGTGCCAGCAGCCCAAAGGCAGGCTACACAGATACGCAGTATTTT. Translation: CASSPKAGYTDTQYF.

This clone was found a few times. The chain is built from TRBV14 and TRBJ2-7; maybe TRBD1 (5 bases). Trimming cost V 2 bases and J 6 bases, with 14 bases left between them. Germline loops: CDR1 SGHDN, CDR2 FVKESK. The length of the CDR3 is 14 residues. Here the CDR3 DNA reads TGTGCCAGCAGCCAAAAAAGGGGTATCTTCGAGCAGTACTTC. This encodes CASSQKRGIFEQYF.

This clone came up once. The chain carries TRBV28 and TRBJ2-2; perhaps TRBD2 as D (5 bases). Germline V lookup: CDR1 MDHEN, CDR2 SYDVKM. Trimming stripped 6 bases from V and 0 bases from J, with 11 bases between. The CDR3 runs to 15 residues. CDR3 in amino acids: CASSATGTNTGELFF. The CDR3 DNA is TGTGCCAGCAGCGCTACCGGGACGAACACCGGGGAGCTGTTTTTT.

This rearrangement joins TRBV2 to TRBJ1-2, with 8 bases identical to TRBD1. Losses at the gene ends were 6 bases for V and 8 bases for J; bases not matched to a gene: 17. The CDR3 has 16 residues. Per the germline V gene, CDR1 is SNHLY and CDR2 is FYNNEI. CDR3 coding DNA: TGTGCCAGCAGACCGGAGGTCCCAGGGGGCGCGTCCGGCTACACCTTC. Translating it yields CASRPEVPGGASGYTF.

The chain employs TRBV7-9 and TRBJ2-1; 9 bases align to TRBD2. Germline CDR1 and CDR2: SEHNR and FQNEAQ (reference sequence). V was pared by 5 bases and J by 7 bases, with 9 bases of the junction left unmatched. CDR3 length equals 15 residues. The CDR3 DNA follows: TGTGCCAGCAGCGGCCCGGGACTAGCCCCAAATGAGCAGTTCTTC. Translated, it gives CASSGPGLAPNEQFF.